The table lists the clone carrying this TCR beta chain with a count of one. The CDR3 consists of 14 residues. The germline gives CDR1 MNHEY, CDR2 SVGAGI. V lost 6 bases to trimming and J lost 5 bases; unmatched junction nucleotides: 6. Measured with immunoSEQ multiplex PCR; TCRdb has only the in-frame clones, and not every one. The repertoire consists of some 290,000 clones, with about 86% occurring once and the leading ten covering 1.5% to 2.5%. The data stem from a study of Ad26.COV2.S vaccination and SARS-CoV-2 variants. As for treatment: some 19 received Ad26.COV2.S at low or high dose, single or two shots; about five received placebo; per-sample allocation not given. Sampling occurred on day 63 after the first vaccine or placebo injection.

The starting material was peripheral blood, obtained in a trial of Ad26.COV2.S vaccine versus placebo. The sequence was obtained from a person between 18 and 60 years old who received the Ad26.COV2.S COVID-19 vaccine or a placebo. This rearrangement joins TRBV6-5 to TRBJ1-1; 10 bases line up with TRBD1. The DNA of the CDR3 is TGTGCCAGCAGGGGACAGGGGTACAGAACTGAAGCTTTCTTT. Protein sequence: CASRGQGYRTEAFF.